This T cell receptor beta chain was captured in a study of cytomegalovirus exposure and HLA in healthy donors (dated by TCRdb to about 2017). About the study as a whole: According to an earlier analysis of 587 of the donors, about 179 million T cells yielded some 110 million unique TCR beta sequences and roughly 280 Gb of sequence data. About 320 gigabases of sequencing data and some 85 million unique TCR sequences were included in an early release covering under 650 HLA-typed donors. Among the approximately 420 genotyped donors, 75% to 90% belonged to the genetic ancestry cluster associated with self-reported Caucasian donors. The study aimed to test whether signatures of past pathogen exposure could be identified by cataloging public T cell receptors. The study used immunosequencing to profile the T cell repertoires of under 700 subjects and linked those repertoires to cytomegalovirus serostatus. Besides the first cohort of under 700 subjects, a separate validation cohort made up of roughly 120 different subjects was used. To predict cytomegalovirus infection status, the study combined high-throughput TCR immunosequencing, statistical association of individual TCRs with disease status, and machine learning. In a later analysis, previously published TCR beta repertoires from roughly 710 donors were re-analyzed and high-resolution HLA genotyping was added so that TCR occurrence patterns could be studied. The later analysis used no new phenotypic data to find candidate immune exposures, relying instead on TCR beta sequences and their occurrence across donors. An earlier analysis of approximately 640 of the donors applied high-throughput TCR beta sequencing to assess whether each TCR beta V gene segment acted as functional or pseudogenic. Donor age, sex, ethnicity and CMV serostatus were collected together with the repertoire data. Genome-wide SNP genotypes for about 65% of the roughly 700 donors were used in a later genetic analysis, which treated that subset as a discovery cohort. All discovery cohort repertoires had been generated on a single sequencing platform. Both class I and class II loci were covered by HLA typing, at four-digit resolution. The number of donors typed differed by locus, with 629-630 for A, B, C, DRB1 and DQB1, around 500 for DQA1, 600 to 610 for DPA1, and 400 to 490 for DPB1. Roughly five DR-DQ haplotypes were treated as single units for association and clustering because of strong linkage in the cohort. On average, around 240,000 unique TCR beta nucleotide sequences were sequenced per donor among some 430 genotyped donors of the cohort, with roughly 18% of those sequences being non-productive. What the research found in general, with its limitations: Some IMGT-functional V segments, including TRBV6-2 and TRBV6-3, could not be told apart with the 87-base-pair reads, so those segments were excluded. A total of about 180 TCR beta chains were listed by the study as associated with cytomegalovirus. Across donors, most TCR sequences were observed very rarely, whereas some public TCRs were present in many individuals. A later analysis found that HLA-associated TCR beta chains were more clonally expanded and had lower generation probabilities than equally common non-associated chains. According to a later analysis, TCR association rates differed among HLA loci, with DRB1 alleles showing the most associated TCRs and HLA-C alleles showing the fewest. In a later genetic analysis, a missense DCLRE1C variant was associated with V-gene and J-gene trimming of TCR beta chains, and the association was replicated in an independent cohort. Assigning TCR associations to individual alleles was difficult when HLA alleles, especially DR and DQ, strongly co-occurred. Roughly uniform sequencing depth across donors was assumed in presence/absence analyses, although this assumption may not hold. In a later analysis, most CMV-associated TCR beta chains were found to appear HLA-restricted, with HLA associations seemingly driven largely by CMV exposure. A cluster of highly shared sequence variants was judged likely to be a technical artifact of the sequencing pipeline. A later analysis associated about 16,000 TCR beta sequences with specific HLA alleles at a false discovery rate of 0.05. Because HLA typing was unavailable for some donors at each locus, only the typed subset was used in association tests. According to the authors, the approach could potentially be generalized to other disease states and immunological phenotypes. The classifier was reported to diagnose cytomegalovirus status with high specificity and sensitivity in both the original cohort and the validation cohort. The cohort was sequenced for TCR beta chains only, and without alpha or paired-chain data the features that could be detected were limited. A few of the identified cytomegalovirus-associated TCR beta chains were confirmed in vitro to be specific for cytomegalovirus antigens. Compared with the roughly 600-donor mean, donors in an Asian-associated ancestry cluster had fewer N-insertions in productive TCRs, according to a later genetic analysis. Immune exposure information for the cohort was limited to CMV serostatus. Several of the top co-occurrence clusters appeared to be linked to parvovirus B19, influenza, CMV and Epstein-Barr virus, according to a later analysis. In an earlier analysis of some 640 of the donors, most TCR beta V segments were observed in productive rearrangements about 87% or about 30% of the time, broadly matching IMGT annotations. Linkage disequilibrium might explain the correlated functional status among segregating V segments, but an unknown experimental factor could not be ruled out. A further reported finding was that TCR beta sequences accurately predicted the HLA-A and HLA-B alleles for most subjects in the first cohort. About 17 rarely observed V segments, including chromosome 9 orphons, were excluded from the earlier analysis of approximately 600 of the donors because counts were too low.

The CDR3 holds 14 amino acids from the cysteine to the phenylalanine. Only the CDR3 part of the read is kept: 42 bases, read in frame from the first base. CDR1 and CDR2 were assigned from the germline V gene (reference sequence) as LNHDA and SQIVND. The V and J ends are trimmed by 10 bases and 1 base, leaving 16 bases between them. Library preparation employed the immunoSEQ multiplex PCR assay. A mixture of 60 forward primers for TCR Vbeta segments and 13 reverse primers for TCR Jbeta segments was used in the multiplex PCR. The CDR3 region of rearranged TCR beta genes was amplified from genomic DNA by a multiplex PCR assay. The amplified TCR beta libraries were sequenced on the Illumina HiSeq System as 87-base-pair reads. Under the source paper's analysis protocol: In a later analysis, tens of millions of unique TCR beta chains were counted across the roughly 670 repertoires, and approximately 11 million of these chains were shared by at least two donors. Raw reads were error-corrected and collapsed into unique sequences by a nearest-neighbor algorithm in which closely related sequences were merged to remove PCR and sequencing errors. V, D and J gene segments were assigned by aligning CDR3 sequences to IMGT reference sequences. For a sequence to be retained, a match of at least six nucleotides was required to both a V gene segment and a J gene segment. A rearrangement was called productive if the CDR3 had no stop codons and remained in frame with V and J, and every other rearrangement was called non-productive. CDR3 was defined by IMGT convention, running from the second conserved V-encoded cysteine to the conserved J-encoded phenylalanine. The earlier analysis of 587 of the donors excluded any sequence lacking an unambiguous match to a single V gene segment. An earlier analysis of about 590 of the donors classified V segments as functional when productive rearrangements were above 56.7% and as segregating when the standard deviation between donors was above 5%. To diagnose cytomegalovirus status from the catalog of TCR beta chain sequences, a statistical classification framework was built. In a later analysis, V and J genes were assigned by comparing TCR nucleotide sequences against IMGT/GENE-DB human TR gene sequences. A later analysis assigned CDR3 sequences and most-parsimonious VDJ recombination scenarios with the TCRdist pipeline. In a later analysis, each TCR beta chain was defined by its CDR3 amino acid sequence together with its V-gene family, and reads lacking a unique V-gene family were excluded. As a way to deal with suspected cross-contamination and a sequencing artifact, a later analysis dropped over 550 nucleotide sequences that were highly shared and had low generation probability. In a later analysis, a clonal expansion index was calculated for each public chain from normalized within-repertoire ranks of inferred template counts. In a later analysis, generation probabilities were computed with a VDJ recombination model fitted to out-of-frame rearrangements, and the resulting probabilities were checked against IGoR. In a later analysis, hypergeometric tests were used to score TCR-TCR, TCR-HLA and TCR-CMV co-occurrence, with a repertoire-size bias correction applied to TCR pairs. False discovery rates were estimated in a later analysis by permuting HLA or CMV assignments 20 times. In a later analysis, co-occurring TCRs were grouped using DBSCAN, and TCRdist sequence similarity was added for clustering within HLA-allele-positive subsets. Repertoires with fewer than 30,000 or more than 120,000 public chains, plus five repertoires with anomalous nucleotide sharing, were excluded from co-occurrence clustering. The table comes from immuneACCESS by way of TCRdb, which keeps in-frame sequences with V and J called. Part of the clones is missing from these tables; in studies checked, under half for an unresolved V gene and the rest for unknown reasons. D and trimming were read from the DNA, whereas the V and J calls and clone size are those reported in that table. The sample's records list about 200,000 clones. The top ten clonotypes cover roughly 0.89% of the sample.

As for this clone: Its antigen target is currently unknown.

The cohort comprised hundreds of healthy bone marrow donors. Cohort members were all nominally healthy when sampled, although unrecorded immune exposures were likely present. The donor was CMV seropositive and belonged to the group of 250 to 300 seropositive cohort members. Each donor provided a peripheral blood sample, and peripheral blood mononuclear cells were used for TCR beta sequencing. The Qiagen DNeasy Blood Extraction Kit was used to extract genomic DNA from the blood cell samples. The sequenced material came from PBMCs. This clonotype was obtained from a woman in her 30s in good health and CMV-seropositive. The chain was built from TRBV19 and TRBJ1-2, with an unclear D gene assignment. The CDR3 region: CAIPWVQLNYGYTF. The nucleotide sequence is TGTGCCATTCCTTGGGTACAGCTTAACTATGGCTACACCTTC. Here the CDR3 is joined to the reference TRBV19 and TRBJ1-2 genes, and the full variable domain is: DGGITQSPKYLFRKEGQNVTLSCEQNLNHDAMYWYRQDPGQGLRLIYYSQIVNDFQKGDIAEGYSVSREKKESFPLTVTSAQKNPTAFYLCAIPWVQLNYGYTFGSGTRLTVV.